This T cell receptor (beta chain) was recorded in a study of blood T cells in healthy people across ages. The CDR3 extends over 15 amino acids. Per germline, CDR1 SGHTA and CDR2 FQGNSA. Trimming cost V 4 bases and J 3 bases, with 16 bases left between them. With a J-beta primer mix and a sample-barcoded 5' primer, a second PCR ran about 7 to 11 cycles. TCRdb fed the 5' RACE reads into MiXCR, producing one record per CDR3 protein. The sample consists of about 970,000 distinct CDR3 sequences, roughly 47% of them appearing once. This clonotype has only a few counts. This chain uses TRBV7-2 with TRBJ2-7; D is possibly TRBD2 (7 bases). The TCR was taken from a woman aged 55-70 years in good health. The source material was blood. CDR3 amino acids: CASSSEGGVYYEQYF. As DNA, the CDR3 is TGTGCCAGCAGCTCTGAGGGGGGGGTTTACTACGAGCAGTACTTC.